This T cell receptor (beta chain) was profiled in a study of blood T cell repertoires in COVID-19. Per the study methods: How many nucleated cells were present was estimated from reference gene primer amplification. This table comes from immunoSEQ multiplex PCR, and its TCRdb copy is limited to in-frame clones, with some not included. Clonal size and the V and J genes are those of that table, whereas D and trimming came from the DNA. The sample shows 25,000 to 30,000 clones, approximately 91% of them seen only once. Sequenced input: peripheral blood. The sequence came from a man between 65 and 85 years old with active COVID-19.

CDR3 in DNA: TGCGCCAGCAGCTTGGATGGCGGCGGTTACGAGCAGTACTTC. Translation gives CASSLDGGGYEQYF. The rearrangement links TRBV5-1 to TRBJ2-7; no reliable D call. The germline CDR1 and CDR2 sequences are SGHRS and YFSETQ. Trimming cost V 0 bases and J 4 bases, with 11 bases left between them. This CDR3 has 14 amino acids.